This T cell receptor beta chain was documented in a study of beta chain features in type 1 diabetes. Broader study findings: Patients and controls would be equally affected if PCR favored shorter templates. For Type 1 diabetes patients, all four CD4+ subsets carried TCRB CDR3s that were moderately but significantly shorter. Any HLA effect on TCRB rearrangement was left unresolved by small sub-analyses. Fewer insertions but more deletions were seen at VDJ junctions in type 1 diabetes patients.

Each sorted fraction was over 95% pure. V trimming: 6 bases; J trimming: 6 bases; junction bases outside the gene matches: 6. CDR3 length: 15 residues. The V gene's germline CDR1 is MNHEY and CDR2 SMNVEV (reference sequence). What was sequenced were expressed TCRB transcripts, since all of the isolated RNA had been reverse transcribed. Sequenced by immunoSEQ multiplex PCR; TCRdb stores in-frame clones only, minus some. The sample holds some 350,000 clones, roughly 12% seen once. This clone has only a few counts. Its cognate antigen is unknown. This TCR came from a woman younger than 30 with type 1 diabetes. Sequencing was performed on naive CD4+ T cells from blood. The chain recombines TRBV27 with TRBJ2-1, with 12 nucleotides matching TRBD2. CDR3: CASSFTSGRINEQFF. The CDR3 nucleotides read TGTGCCAGCAGCTTCACTAGCGGGAGGATCAATGAGCAGTTCTTC.